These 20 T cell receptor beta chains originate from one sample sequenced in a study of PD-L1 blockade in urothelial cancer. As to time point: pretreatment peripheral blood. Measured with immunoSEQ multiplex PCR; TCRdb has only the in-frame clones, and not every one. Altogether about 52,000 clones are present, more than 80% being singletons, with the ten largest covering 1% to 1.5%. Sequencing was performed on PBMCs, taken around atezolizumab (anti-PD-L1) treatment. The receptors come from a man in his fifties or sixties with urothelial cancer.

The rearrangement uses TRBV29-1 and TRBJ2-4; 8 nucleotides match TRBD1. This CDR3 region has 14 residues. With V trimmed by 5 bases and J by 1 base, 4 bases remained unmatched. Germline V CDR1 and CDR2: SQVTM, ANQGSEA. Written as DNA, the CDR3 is TGCAGCGTTTCGACAGGGGTGGCCAAAAACATTCAGTACTTC. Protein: CSVSTGVAKNIQYF.

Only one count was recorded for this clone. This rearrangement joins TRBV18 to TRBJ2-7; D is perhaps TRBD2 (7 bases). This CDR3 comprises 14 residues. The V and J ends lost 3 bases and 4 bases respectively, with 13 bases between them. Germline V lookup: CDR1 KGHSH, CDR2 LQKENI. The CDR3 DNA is TGTGCCAGCTCACCGGAACAGGGAGGGTACGAGCAGTACTTC. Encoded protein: CASSPEQGGYEQYF.

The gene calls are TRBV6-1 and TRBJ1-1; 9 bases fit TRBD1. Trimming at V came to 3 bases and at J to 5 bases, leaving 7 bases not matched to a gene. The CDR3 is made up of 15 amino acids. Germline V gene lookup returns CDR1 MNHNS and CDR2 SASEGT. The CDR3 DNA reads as TGTGCCAGCAGTGAGCGGGGACAGGGTGGGACTGAAGCTTTCTTT. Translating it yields CASSERGQGGTEAFF.

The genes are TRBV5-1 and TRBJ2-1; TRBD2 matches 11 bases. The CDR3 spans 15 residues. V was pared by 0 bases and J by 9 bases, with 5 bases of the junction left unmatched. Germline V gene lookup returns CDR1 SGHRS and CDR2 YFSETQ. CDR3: CASSLELAGGVEQFF. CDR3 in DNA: TGCGCCAGCAGCTTGGAGCTAGCGGGGGGAGTTGAGCAGTTCTTC.

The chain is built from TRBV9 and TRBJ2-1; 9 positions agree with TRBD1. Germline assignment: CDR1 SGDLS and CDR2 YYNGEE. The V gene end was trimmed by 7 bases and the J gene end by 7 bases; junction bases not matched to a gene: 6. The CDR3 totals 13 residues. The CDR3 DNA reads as TGTGCCAGCGGGGGGACAGGGCTTAATGAGCAGTTCTTC. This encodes CASGGTGLNEQFF.

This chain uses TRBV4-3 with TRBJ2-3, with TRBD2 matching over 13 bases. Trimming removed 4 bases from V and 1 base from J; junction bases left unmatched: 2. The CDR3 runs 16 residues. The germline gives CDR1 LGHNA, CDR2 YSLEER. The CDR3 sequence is CASSPGLAGGTDTQYF. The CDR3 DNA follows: TGCGCCAGCAGCCCCGGACTAGCGGGAGGCACAGATACGCAGTATTTT.

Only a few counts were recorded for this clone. This CDR3 is CASSLPTGGGRNEQFF. The DNA of the CDR3 is TGTGCCAGCAGCTTACCTACAGGGGGGGGGAGAAATGAGCAGTTCTTC. The chain carries TRBV27 and TRBJ2-1, with a possible D match to TRBD1 (8 bases). CDR1 and CDR2 (germline): MNHEY, SMNVEV (reference sequence). This CDR3 is 16 amino acids long. The germline V and J ends were trimmed by 6 bases and 7 bases, with 22 bases remaining between them.

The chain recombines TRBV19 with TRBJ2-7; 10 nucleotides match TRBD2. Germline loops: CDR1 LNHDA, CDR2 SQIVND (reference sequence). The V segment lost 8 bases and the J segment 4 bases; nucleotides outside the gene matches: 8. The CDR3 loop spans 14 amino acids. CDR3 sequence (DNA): TGTGCCAGTGGACTCAGCGGGGGGGATTACGAGCAGTACTTC. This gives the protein CASGLSGGDYEQYF. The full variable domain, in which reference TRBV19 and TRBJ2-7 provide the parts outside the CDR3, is DGGITQSPKYLFRKEGQNVTLSCEQNLNHDAMYWYRQDPGQGLRLIYYSQIVNDFQKGDIAEGYSVSREKKESFPLTVTSAQKNPTAFYLCASGLSGGDYEQYFGPGTRLTVT.

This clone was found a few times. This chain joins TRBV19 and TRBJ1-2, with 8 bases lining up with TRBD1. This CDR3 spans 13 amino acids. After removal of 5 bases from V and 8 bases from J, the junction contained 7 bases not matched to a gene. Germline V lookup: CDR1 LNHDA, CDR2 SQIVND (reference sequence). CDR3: CASSPRTGHGYTF. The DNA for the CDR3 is TGTGCCAGTAGTCCCCGGACAGGGCACGGCTACACCTTC.

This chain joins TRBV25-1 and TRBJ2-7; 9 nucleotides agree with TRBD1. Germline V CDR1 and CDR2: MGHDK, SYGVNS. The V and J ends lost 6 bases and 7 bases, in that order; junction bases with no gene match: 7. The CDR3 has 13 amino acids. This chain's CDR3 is CASRLTGGREQYF. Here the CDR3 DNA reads TGTGCCAGCAGGCTCACAGGGGGCCGAGAGCAGTACTTC.

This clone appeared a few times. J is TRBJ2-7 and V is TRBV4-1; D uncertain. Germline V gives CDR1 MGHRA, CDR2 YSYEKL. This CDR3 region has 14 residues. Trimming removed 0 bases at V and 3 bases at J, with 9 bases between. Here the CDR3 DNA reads TGCGCCAGCAGCCAAGATCTGTCTCGCTACGAGCAGTACTTC. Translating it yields CASSQDLSRYEQYF.

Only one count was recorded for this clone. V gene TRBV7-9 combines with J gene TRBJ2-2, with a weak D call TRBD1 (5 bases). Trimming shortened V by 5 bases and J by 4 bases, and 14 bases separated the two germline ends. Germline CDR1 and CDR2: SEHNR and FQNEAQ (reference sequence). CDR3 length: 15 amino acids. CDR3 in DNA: TGTGCCAGCAGCCCCACAGACAGCCCCACCGGGGAGCTGTTTTTT. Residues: CASSPTDSPTGELFF. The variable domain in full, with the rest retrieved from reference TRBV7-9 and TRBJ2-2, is DTGVSQNPRHKITKRGQNVTFRCDPISEHNRLYWYRQTLGQGPEFLTYFQNEAQLEKSRLLSDRFSAERPKGSFSTLEIQRTEQGDSAMYLCASSPTDSPTGELFFGEGSRLTVL.

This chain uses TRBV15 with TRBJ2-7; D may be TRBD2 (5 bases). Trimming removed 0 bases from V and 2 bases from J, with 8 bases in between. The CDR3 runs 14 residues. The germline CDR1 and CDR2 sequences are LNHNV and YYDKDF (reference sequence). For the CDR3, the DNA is TGTGCCACCAGCAGAGATTCCGGGGCCTACGAGCAGTACTTC. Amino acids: CATSRDSGAYEQYF.

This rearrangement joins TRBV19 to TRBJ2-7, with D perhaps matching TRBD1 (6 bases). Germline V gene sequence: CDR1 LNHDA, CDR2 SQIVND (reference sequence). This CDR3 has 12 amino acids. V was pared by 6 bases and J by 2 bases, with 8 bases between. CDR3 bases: TGTGCCAGTAGCAGGGGCCCCTACGAGCAGTACTTC. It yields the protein CASSRGPYEQYF.

The CDR3 DNA follows: TGCGCCAGCAGTCCCGGGACAGTCAATGAGCAGTTCTTC. It specifies CASSPGTVNEQFF. This chain connects TRBV5-1 to TRBJ2-1; 7 nucleotides match TRBD1. V gave up 5 bases and J gave up 6 bases; unmatched junction bases: 5. CDR1 and CDR2 from the germline V gene are SGHRS and YFSETQ. This CDR3 has 13 residues.

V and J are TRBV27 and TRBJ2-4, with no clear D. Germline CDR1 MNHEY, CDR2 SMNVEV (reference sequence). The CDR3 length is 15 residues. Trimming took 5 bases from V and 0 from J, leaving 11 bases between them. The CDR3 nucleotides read TGTGCCAGCAGTCCGATCACAGAAGCCAAAAACATTCAGTACTTC. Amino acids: CASSPITEAKNIQYF.

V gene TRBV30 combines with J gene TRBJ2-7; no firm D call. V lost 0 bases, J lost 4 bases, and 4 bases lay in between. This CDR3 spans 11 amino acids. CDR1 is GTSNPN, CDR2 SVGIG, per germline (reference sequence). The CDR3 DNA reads TGTGCCTGGAGTGTCTCTTACGAGCAGTACTTC. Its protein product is CAWSVSYEQYF.

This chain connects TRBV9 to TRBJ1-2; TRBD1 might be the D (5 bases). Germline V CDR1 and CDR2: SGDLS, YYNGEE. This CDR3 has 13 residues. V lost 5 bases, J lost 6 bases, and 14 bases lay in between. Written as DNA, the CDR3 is TGTGCCAGCAGTCCATCGGTAGGGGATGGCTACACCTTC. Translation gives CASSPSVGDGYTF.

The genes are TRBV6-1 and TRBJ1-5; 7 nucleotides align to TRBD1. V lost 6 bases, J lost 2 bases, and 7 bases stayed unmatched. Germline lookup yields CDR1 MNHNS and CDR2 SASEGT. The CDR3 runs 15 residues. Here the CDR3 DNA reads TGTGCCAGCAGCGTACCTACAGGGGGCAATCAGCCCCAGCATTTT. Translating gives CASSVPTGGNQPQHF.

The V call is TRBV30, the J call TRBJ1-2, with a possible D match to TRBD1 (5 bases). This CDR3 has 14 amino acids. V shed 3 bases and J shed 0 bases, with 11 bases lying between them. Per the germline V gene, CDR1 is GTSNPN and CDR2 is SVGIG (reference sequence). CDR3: CAWRKGQANYGYTF. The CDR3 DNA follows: TGTGCCTGGAGGAAGGGGCAGGCTAACTATGGCTACACCTTC.